The 21 T cell receptor beta chains presented below share a single source sample, sequenced in a study of blood T cell repertoires in COVID-19. Some clones are missing from TCRdb's copy, which holds only in-frame ones; the method was immunoSEQ multiplex PCR. The sample consists of 90,000 or so clones, more than 70% of them appearing once. The sequenced sample consisted of peripheral blood. The receptors come from a human donor in a cohort sampled during active COVID-19.

V and J are TRBV3-1 (or the pseudogene TRBV3-2) and TRBJ2-7, with 11 bases identical to TRBD2. This CDR3 contains 13 residues. Germline CDR1 LGHDT, CDR2 YNNKEL (reference sequence). V lost 4 bases and J lost 5; bases outside the gene matches: 1. The DNA for the CDR3 is TGTGCCAGCAGCCCGGGACTAGCGGACGAGCAGTACTTC. Translating gives CASSPGLADEQYF.

The chain couples TRBV25-1 to TRBJ2-5, with a tentative D call TRBD1 (6 bases). Germline V gene sequence: CDR1 MGHDK, CDR2 SYGVNS. The CDR3 covers 13 residues. Trimming left V 4 bases short and J 6 bases short, with 12 bases between. The CDR3 nucleotides are TGTGCCAGCAGTGTAGCAGGGGCGAAGACCCAGTACTTC. Protein product: CASSVAGAKTQYF.

The chain couples TRBV6-6 to TRBJ2-3, with TRBD1 as a possible D gene (7 bases). Germline CDR1 is MNHNY and CDR2 is SVGAGI (reference sequence). The CDR3 loop spans 16 amino acids. V dropped 5 bases and J dropped 2 bases, with 17 bases sitting between them. The CDR3: CASSRRRGPNTDTQYF. The CDR3 bases are TGTGCCAGCAGTAGAAGGAGGGGGCCGAACACAGATACGCAGTATTTT.

This clone was observed a handful of times. The J gene is TRBJ2-7, the V gene TRBV9, with TRBD2 as a possible D gene (6 bases). The germline CDR1 and CDR2 sequences are SGDLS and YYNGEE. V lost 0 bases and J lost 3, with 13 bases in between. CDR3 length: 15 amino acids. The CDR3 protein is CASSVGVAENYEQYF. CDR3 sequence (DNA): TGTGCCAGCAGCGTAGGCGTAGCGGAGAACTACGAGCAGTACTTC.

This clone was seen a single time. The chain combines TRBV6-6 with TRBJ2-7; tentative D call: TRBD1 (5 bases). Germline-derived CDR1 and CDR2 are MNHNY and SVGAGI (reference sequence). The CDR3 runs 14 residues. V gave up 2 bases and J gave up 1 base, with 9 bases separating them. As DNA, the CDR3 is TGTGCCAGCAGTTACATGGGGCAGTCCTACGAGCAGTACTTC. Translating gives CASSYMGQSYEQYF.

The chain couples TRBV5-3 to TRBJ1-6; D possibly corresponds to TRBD1 (5 bases). TRBV5-3 is annotated as an ORF whose role is uncertain. The CDR3 is 13 amino acids. V lost 4 bases and J 10 bases, leaving 12 bases between the germline ends. The CDR3 DNA is TGTGCCAGAAGCCGCGGGGGGAGGTCACCCCTCCACTTT. Encoded protein: CARSRGGRSPLHF.

The chain is built from TRBV6-5 and TRBJ2-7; 7 nucleotides line up with TRBD1. V was pared by 2 bases and J by 13 bases, with 14 bases of the junction left unmatched. The CDR3 is 14 residues long. The germline gives CDR1 MNHEY, CDR2 SVGAGI. CDR3 nucleotides: TGTGCCAGCAGTTACCCCTCGAGGTTGGGACAGCTTTACTTC. This gives the protein CASSYPSRLGQLYF.

The genes are TRBV10-3 and TRBJ1-2; 8 bases line up with TRBD1. CDR1 is ENHRY and CDR2 is SYGVKD in the germline V gene. The CDR3 is 14 amino acids. J gave up 7 bases and V 4 bases, and 8 bases lay outside the gene matches. The CDR3, as DNA: TGTGCCATCAGTGGACAGGGGTCGATTGGTGGCTACACCTTC. It is translated as CAISGQGSIGGYTF.

This clone showed up just once. The CDR3 here is CASSQGLAGGTGELFF. The DNA of the CDR3 is TGTGCCAGCAGCCAAGGACTAGCGGGAGGCACCGGGGAGCTGTTTTTT. The chain joins TRBV2 to TRBJ2-2; 14 bases are a match to TRBD2. This CDR3 spans 16 amino acids. Germline values: CDR1 SNHLY, CDR2 FYNNEI. The trim removed 6 bases at V and 4 bases at J, leaving 4 bases unmatched.

The chain recombines TRBV6-6 with TRBJ2-1; D is possibly TRBD1 (5 bases). Trimming removed 0 bases at V and 0 bases at J, with 6 bases between. The CDR3 totals 15 residues. The V gene's germline CDR1 is MNHNY and CDR2 SVGAGI (reference sequence). The CDR3 sequence is CASSYSGASYNEQFF. The CDR3 nucleotides read TGTGCCAGCAGTTACTCAGGGGCCTCCTACAATGAGCAGTTCTTC.

This chain connects TRBV3-1 (or the pseudogene TRBV3-2) to TRBJ2-7; 10 bases match TRBD1. Germline V gives CDR1 LGHDT, CDR2 YNNKEL (reference sequence). The CDR3 has 16 residues. The junction had 9 bases not matched to a gene; V was cut back by 1 base and J by 6 bases. Here the CDR3 reads CASSQGPDRGLLEQYF. CDR3 sequence (DNA): TGTGCCAGCAGCCAAGGACCCGACAGGGGGCTCCTCGAGCAGTACTTC.

The V gene is TRBV4-3, the J gene TRBJ2-4; the match to TRBD1 covers 8 bases. This CDR3 is 15 amino acids long. Germline V CDR1 and CDR2: LGHNA, YSLEER. Trimming cost V 0 bases and J 6 bases; bases outside gene matches: 4. CDR3 in amino acids: CASSQERTGTNIQYF. The CDR3 DNA reads TGCGCCAGCAGCCAAGAAAGGACAGGGACAAACATTCAGTACTTC.

The chain links TRBV6-1 to TRBJ2-7; D might be TRBD1 (5 bases). V gave up 0 bases and J gave up 0 bases, with 6 bases separating them. Germline CDR1 and CDR2: MNHNS and SASEGT. The CDR3 has 14 residues. The CDR3 DNA is TGTGCCAGCAGTGAAGCGACAGTCTCCTACGAGCAGTACTTC. As protein: CASSEATVSYEQYF.

Notes on this clone: This CDR3 is also generated by other DNA sequences in the sample. The CDR3 loop reads CASSPGTGGYNEQFF. The CDR3 DNA reads TGTGCCAGCAGCCCAGGGACAGGGGGCTACAATGAGCAGTTCTTC. The rearrangement uses TRBV11-3 and TRBJ2-1; the match to TRBD1 covers 11 bases. The V segment lost 5 bases and the J segment 3 bases; nucleotides outside the gene matches: 3. There are 15 residues in the CDR3. Germline lookup yields CDR1 SGHNT and CDR2 YENEEA.

The chain has TRBV7-2 and TRBJ2-2; D gene unclear. This CDR3 contains 15 residues. Trimming took 6 bases from V and 1 from J, leaving 12 bases between them. Per germline, CDR1 SGHTA and CDR2 FQGNSA. This CDR3 reads CASSSASGNTGELFF. The CDR3 DNA follows: TGTGCCAGCAGTTCGGCGTCAGGGAACACCGGGGAGCTGTTTTTT.

This sequence joins TRBV10-3 and TRBJ1-6; maybe TRBD1 (6 bases). The CDR3 totals 15 residues. The V end lost 0 bases, the J end lost 7 bases, and 10 bases lay between the germline ends. Per germline, CDR1 ENHRY and CDR2 SYGVKD. CDR3 nucleotides: TGTGCCATCAGTGAGTCCCCGGGGACAAATTCACCCCTCCACTTT. Its translation: CAISESPGTNSPLHF.

The chain uses TRBV5-1 and TRBJ2-1, with 11 bases matching TRBD2. The ends lost 4 bases at V and 7 bases at J; junction bases unmatched: 7. This CDR3 comprises 15 residues. Germline CDR1 SGHRS, CDR2 YFSETQ. CDR3 sequence reads: CASSAGLAALNEQFF. CDR3 sequence (DNA): TGCGCCAGCAGCGCGGGACTAGCGGCGTTGAATGAGCAGTTCTTC.

The CDR3 sequence is CASSPWAGANTGELFF. The DNA for the CDR3 is TGTGCCAGCAGCCCGTGGGCAGGGGCGAACACCGGGGAGCTGTTTTTT. The chain is built from TRBV11-2 and TRBJ2-2; D might be TRBD1 (6 bases). V lost 5 bases and J 0 bases, leaving 13 bases between the germline ends. Germline assignment: CDR1 SGHAT and CDR2 FQNNGV. CDR3 length equals 16 residues.

J is TRBJ2-1 and V is TRBV10-3; D is possibly TRBD2 (5 bases). CDR3 size: 14 residues. From germline, CDR1 is ENHRY and CDR2 SYGVKD. V shed 7 bases and J shed 7 bases, with 17 bases lying between them. CDR3 bases: TGTGCCATCAATAACATTCCGACGGGGAATGAGCAGTTCTTC. This encodes CAINNIPTGNEQFF.

The chain recombines TRBV29-1 with TRBJ1-1, with TRBD1 identical over 7 bases. From germline, CDR1 is SQVTM and CDR2 ANQGSEA. CDR3 size: 12 residues. The V and J ends lost 5 bases and 1 base, in that order; junction bases with no gene match: 1. This CDR3 is CSVWTGNTEAFF. CDR3 DNA: TGCAGCGTTTGGACAGGGAACACTGAAGCTTTCTTT.

The chain carries TRBV5-6 and TRBJ1-3, with 8 bases matching TRBD1. Germline V gene lookup returns CDR1 SGHDT and CDR2 YYEEEE. Unmatched junction bases numbered 5, after V lost 0 bases and J lost 9 bases. This CDR3 is 14 amino acids long. Here the CDR3 reads CASSLGQGSSTIYF. CDR3 nucleotide sequence: TGTGCCAGCAGCTTGGGACAGGGGTCAAGCACCATATATTTT.